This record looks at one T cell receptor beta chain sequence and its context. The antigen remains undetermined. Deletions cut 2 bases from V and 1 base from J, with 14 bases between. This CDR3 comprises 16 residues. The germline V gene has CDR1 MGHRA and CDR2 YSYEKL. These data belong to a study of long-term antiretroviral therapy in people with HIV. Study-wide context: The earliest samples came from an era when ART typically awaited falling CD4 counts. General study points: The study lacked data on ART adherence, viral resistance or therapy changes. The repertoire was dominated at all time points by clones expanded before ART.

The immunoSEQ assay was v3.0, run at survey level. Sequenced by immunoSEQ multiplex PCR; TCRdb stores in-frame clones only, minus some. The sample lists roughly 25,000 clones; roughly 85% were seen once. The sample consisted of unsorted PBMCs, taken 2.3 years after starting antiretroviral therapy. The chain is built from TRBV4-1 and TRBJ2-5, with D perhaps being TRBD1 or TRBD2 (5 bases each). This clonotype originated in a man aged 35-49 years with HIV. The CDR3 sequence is CASSQRYGGRQETQYF. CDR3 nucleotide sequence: TGCGCCAGCAGCCAAAGATATGGGGGTCGCCAAGAGACCCAGTACTTC.